These 22 T cell receptor beta chains were all obtained from the same sample, sequenced in a study of graft-versus-host responses after intestinal transplantation (dated by TCRdb to 2020 to 2022). The library came from the immunoSEQ multiplex PCR assay. This immuneACCESS table, as held by TCRdb, lists in-frame sequences with V and J called but not all clones. Of the missing ones, under half trace to an unresolved V gene in checked studies; the others have no known cause. The sample table contains roughly 120,000 clones; only one count was recorded for over 75% of them. Approximately 0.17% of the sample belongs to the ten largest clones. Reading the label with the study, this specimen's time point is: cells obtained before transplantation from donor or recipient. For these TCRs, the target antigens are not known. The sample was unstimulated CD4+ T cells sorted from spleen or lymph node cells, taken before intestinal transplant. The receptors derive from a human donor who received an intestinal transplant.

V and J are TRBV6-5 and TRBJ2-1; 7 nucleotides line up with TRBD1. V dropped 6 bases and J dropped 3; count of bases not matched to a gene: 5. The germline V gene has CDR1 MNHEY and CDR2 SVGAGI. The CDR3 runs 14 residues. The CDR3 nucleotides are TGTGCCAGCAGAAAGGACAGGAGCTACAATGAGCAGTTCTTC. It encodes CASRKDRSYNEQFF.

The gene calls are TRBV28 and TRBJ2-5; D possibly corresponds to TRBD1 (6 bases). Trimming left V 8 bases short and J 1 base short, with 17 bases between. The germline V gene has CDR1 MDHEN and CDR2 SYDVKM. The CDR3 consists of 15 residues. CDR3 sequence reads: CASYPGAPGQETQYF. CDR3 nucleotides: TGTGCCAGCTACCCAGGGGCCCCTGGCCAAGAGACCCAGTACTTC.

This clone showed up just a few times. The rearrangement uses TRBV7-7 and TRBJ2-5; the match to TRBD1 covers 8 bases. Per the germline V gene, CDR1 is SSHAT and CDR2 is FNYEAQ (reference sequence). V trimming: 3 bases; J trimming: 5 bases; junction bases outside the gene matches: 5. This CDR3 spans 14 amino acids. CDR3: CASSFSGGAETQYF. CDR3 bases: TGTGCCAGCAGCTTTTCAGGGGGCGCTGAGACCCAGTACTTC.

The chain is built from TRBV6-5 and TRBJ1-1; TRBD1 is a possible D gene (5 bases). V dropped 0 bases and J dropped 4 bases, with 9 bases sitting between them. Looked up from germline, CDR1 is MNHEY and CDR2 is SVGAGI. The length of the CDR3 is 14 residues. CDR3 in DNA: TGTGCCAGCAGTTACTCTACCAGGGTCACTGAAGCTTTCTTT. This encodes CASSYSTRVTEAFF.

A single count supports this clone. This sequence joins TRBV21-1 and TRBJ1-2; the table's D call, TRBD1, has no DNA check behind it. TRBV21-1 is listed as a pseudogene. CDR3 size: 15 residues. CDR3 sequence reads: CASSKFRGQDYGYTF. CDR3 sequence (DNA): TGTGCCAGCAGCAAATTTAGGGGGCAGGACTATGGCTACACCTTC.

This chain uses TRBV5-5 with TRBJ2-1; weak D call: TRBD2 (5 bases). The CDR3 spans 15 residues. Germline lookup yields CDR1 SGHKS and CDR2 YYEKEE (reference sequence). The germline V and J ends were trimmed by 4 bases and 1 base, with 12 bases remaining between them. The CDR3 region is CASSLRTPSYNEQFF. Written as DNA, the CDR3 is TGTGCCAGCAGCCTCAGGACTCCTTCCTACAATGAGCAGTTCTTC.

The J gene is TRBJ2-5, the V gene TRBV28; 9 bases match TRBD1. With 9 bases clipped from V and 5 bases from J, the junction kept 10 bases outside the gene matches. This CDR3 region has 14 residues. In germline, CDR1 is MDHEN, CDR2 SYDVKM. CDR3 nucleotide sequence: TGTGCCAGTAAAGACAGGGGGTTGGGGGAGACCCAGTACTTC. Its translation is CASKDRGLGETQYF.

The V call is TRBV11-2, the J call TRBJ2-5; 12 bases match TRBD2. The V segment lost 3 bases and the J segment 2 bases; nucleotides outside the gene matches: 4. The V gene's germline CDR1 is SGHAT and CDR2 FQNNGV. The CDR3 is 16 amino acids. The CDR3 is CASSFPGLAGQETQYF. The CDR3 bases are TGTGCCAGCAGCTTCCCCGGACTAGCGGGACAAGAGACCCAGTACTTC.

V is TRBV27 and J is TRBJ2-2; 7 nucleotides agree with TRBD1. Trimming removed 6 bases from V and 3 bases from J; junction bases left unmatched: 4. From germline, CDR1 is MNHEY and CDR2 SMNVEV (reference sequence). The CDR3 covers 14 residues. The CDR3 nucleotides read TGTGCCAGCAGCCGAGACAGGGACACCGGGGAGCTGTTTTTT. Protein sequence: CASSRDRDTGELFF.

The chain links TRBV28 to TRBJ1-3, with 9 bases identical to TRBD1. CDR1 is MDHEN and CDR2 is SYDVKM in the germline V gene. This CDR3 comprises 16 residues. Germline trimming cut 5 bases from V and 1 base from J; bases unmatched to any gene: 6. The CDR3, as DNA: TGTGCCAGCAGTCAACCCGGGACAGGGTCTGGAAACACCATATATTTT. Its translation: CASSQPGTGSGNTIYF.

The chain combines TRBV29-1 with TRBJ1-1; D gene ambiguous. The CDR3 consists of 11 residues. V lost 8 bases, J lost 1 base, and 8 bases lay in between. Germline V gene lookup returns CDR1 SQVTM and CDR2 ANQGSEA. The CDR3, as DNA: TGCAGCACCTACTCGAACACTGAAGCTTTCTTT. Its protein is CSTYSNTEAFF.

The rearrangement links TRBV10-3 to TRBJ1-6; TRBD1 agrees at 10 bases. The V gene's germline CDR1 is ENHRY and CDR2 SYGVKD. This CDR3 has 14 amino acids. The V gene end was trimmed by 2 bases and the J gene end by 8 bases; junction bases not matched to a gene: 0. The CDR3 loop is CAISEGQGDSPLHF. CDR3 DNA: TGTGCCATCAGTGAGGGACAGGGGGATTCACCCCTCCACTTT.

Turning to this clone: One end of the junction is discordant with germline, which a read error may explain. The CDR3 DNA reads as TGTGCCAGCAGTGGACAGACCCCATCAAATCAGCCCCGGCATTTT. The encoded protein is CASSGQTPSNQPRHF. The V and J genes are TRBV6-1 and TRBJ1-5, with D possibly being TRBD1 (5 bases). There are 15 residues in the CDR3. Germline assignment: CDR1 MNHNS and CDR2 SASEGT.

The chain employs TRBV27 and TRBJ2-3; 7 positions agree with TRBD2. Trimming at V came to 5 bases and at J to 7 bases, leaving 9 bases not matched to a gene. The V gene's germline CDR1 is MNHEY and CDR2 SMNVEV (reference sequence). CDR3 length: 14 amino acids. In DNA form, the CDR3 reads TGTGCCAGCAGTCCTATCCGACTAGCTAATACGCAGTATTTT. Amino acid sequence: CASSPIRLANTQYF.

The chain employs TRBV7-2 and TRBJ2-2; D possibly corresponds to TRBD2 (6 bases). Trimming took 0 bases from V and 5 from J, leaving 13 bases between them. Germline V CDR1 and CDR2: SGHTA, FQGNSA. This CDR3 has 16 amino acids. The CDR3 is CASSLAVGGPTGELFF. In nucleotides, the CDR3 is TGTGCCAGCAGCTTAGCGGTCGGAGGGCCAACCGGGGAGCTGTTTTTT.

This clone is a singleton in its sample. The chain joins TRBV7-2 to TRBJ1-2; D is ambiguous. CDR3 size: 14 residues. V lost 3 bases, J lost 4 bases, and 12 bases lay in between. Germline lookup yields CDR1 SGHTA and CDR2 FQGNSA. CDR3 sequence (DNA): TGTGCCAGCAGCTTTTCCGCGGCGGTCTATGGCTACACCTTC. Translating it yields CASSFSAAVYGYTF.

This clone was recorded a few times. The V gene is TRBV29-1, the J gene TRBJ1-1; 7 bases match TRBD1. This CDR3 contains 13 residues. Germline CDR1 SQVTM, CDR2 ANQGSEA. Trimming cost V 3 bases and J 5 bases; bases outside gene matches: 6. As DNA, the CDR3 is TGCAGCGTTGAGACAGGGCGAGGGACTGAAGCTTTCTTT. It translates to CSVETGRGTEAFF.

The chain employs TRBV5-6 and TRBJ2-3, with D hard to call. Germline V gene sequence: CDR1 SGHDT, CDR2 YYEEEE. V was trimmed by 2 bases and J by 11 bases, leaving 18 bases between them. The CDR3 runs to 14 residues. The CDR3 sequence: CASSFGGLAVMQYF. CDR3 nucleotide sequence: TGTGCCAGCAGCTTTGGCGGCTTAGCAGTAATGCAGTATTTT.

The chain's CDR3 is CASSQFGGGTSTDTQYF. CDR3 sequence (DNA): TGCGCCAGCAGCCAGTTTGGCGGGGGGACTAGCACAGATACGCAGTATTTT. V is TRBV4-3 and J is TRBJ2-3; 8 nucleotides line up with TRBD2. In germline, CDR1 is LGHNA, CDR2 YSLEER. This CDR3 is 17 amino acids long. V lost 3 bases and J lost 0; bases outside the gene matches: 8.

The CDR3 DNA sequence: TGTGCCAGTAGTATTTCCCCTAGCGGGATTAGAAACGAGCAGTACTTC. Protein sequence: CASSISPSGIRNEQYF. V is TRBV19 and J is TRBJ2-7; 9 nucleotides agree with TRBD2. V trimming: 3 bases; J trimming: 5 bases; junction bases outside the gene matches: 11. This CDR3 region has 16 residues. Germline CDR1 LNHDA, CDR2 SQIVND (reference sequence).

The genes are TRBV10-2 and TRBJ1-2; D may be TRBD1 (6 bases). Germline V gives CDR1 WSHSY, CDR2 SAAADI. The CDR3 loop spans 16 amino acids. Between the trimmed V and J ends, which lost 3 bases and 5 bases, there was a span of 19 bases. The CDR3 here is CASSDGGAVTGYGYTF. In DNA form, the CDR3 reads TGCGCCAGCAGTGATGGGGGGGCGGTAACAGGATATGGCTACACCTTC.

The chain carries TRBV11-2 and TRBJ2-7, with 8 bases matching TRBD2. Germline V gene data show CDR1 as SGHAT and CDR2 as FQNNGV. This CDR3 is 15 amino acids long. Trimming at V came to 5 bases and at J to 2 bases, leaving 8 bases not matched to a gene. CDR3 sequence: CASSHRLATPYEQYF. CDR3 nucleotide sequence: TGTGCCAGCAGCCATCGACTAGCGACCCCCTACGAGCAGTACTTC. The variable domain in full, completed from reference TRBV11-2 and TRBJ2-7, reads EAGVAQSPRYKIIEKRQSVAFWCNPISGHATLYWYQQILGQGPKLLIQFQNNGVVDDSQLPKDRFSAERLKGVDSTLKIQPAKLEDSAVYLCASSHRLATPYEQYFGPGTRLTVT.